This entry describes one TCR beta chain. Its antigen remains unknown. CDR3 length: 15 amino acids. Germline values: CDR1 SGHRS, CDR2 YFSETQ. V shed 4 bases and J 6 bases; nucleotides not matched to a gene: 1. These data belong to a study of cytotoxic CD8 clonotypes in ibrutinib-treated CLL. Findings of the study overall: Increased clonality at ibrutinib response gave way to a return toward baseline at progression.

Investigators sought sequencing depths of between 1 in 200,000 and 1 in 1 million T cells. Measured with immunoSEQ multiplex PCR; TCRdb has only the in-frame clones, and not every one. Here the sample spans some 200,000 clones, approximately 75% being singletons. Here the sequenced sample was PBMCs, taken after 12 months of ibrutinib treatment. The gene calls are TRBV5-1 and TRBJ2-2; 15 nucleotides line up with TRBD2. This receptor was taken from a human donor with chronic lymphocytic leukemia. The CDR3 region is CASSGLAGGPGELFF. The CDR3 DNA follows: TGCGCCAGCAGCGGACTAGCGGGAGGGCCCGGGGAGCTGTTTTTT.